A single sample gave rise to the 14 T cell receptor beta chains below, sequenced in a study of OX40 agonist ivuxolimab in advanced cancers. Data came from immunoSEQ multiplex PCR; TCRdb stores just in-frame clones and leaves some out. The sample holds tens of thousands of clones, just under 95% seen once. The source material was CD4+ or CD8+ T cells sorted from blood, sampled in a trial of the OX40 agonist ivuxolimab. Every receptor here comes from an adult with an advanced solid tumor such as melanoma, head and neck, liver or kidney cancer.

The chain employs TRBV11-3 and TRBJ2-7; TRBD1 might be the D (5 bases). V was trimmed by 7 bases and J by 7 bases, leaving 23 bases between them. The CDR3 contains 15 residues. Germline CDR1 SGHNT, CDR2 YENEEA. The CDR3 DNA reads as TGTGCCAGCACCCTGGCTCAACAGGTTGCTTGGGAGCAGTACTTC. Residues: CASTLAQQVAWEQYF.

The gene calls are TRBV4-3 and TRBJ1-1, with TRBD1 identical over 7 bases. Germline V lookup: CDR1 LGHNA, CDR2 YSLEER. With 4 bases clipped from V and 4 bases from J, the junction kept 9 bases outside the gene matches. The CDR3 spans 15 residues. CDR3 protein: CASSPSPAGGTEAFF. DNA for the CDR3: TGCGCCAGCAGCCCCTCCCCAGCAGGGGGCACTGAAGCTTTCTTT.

The chain's CDR3 is CASSYSRFYEQYF. Here the CDR3 DNA reads TGTGCCAGCAGTTACTCGAGGTTCTACGAGCAGTACTTC. V usage is TRBV6-5 and J usage is TRBJ2-7, with D unresolved. The length of the CDR3 is 13 residues. The germline V gene has CDR1 MNHEY and CDR2 SVGAGI. The V gene lost 0 bases and the J gene lost 3 bases, with 6 bases spanning the gap.

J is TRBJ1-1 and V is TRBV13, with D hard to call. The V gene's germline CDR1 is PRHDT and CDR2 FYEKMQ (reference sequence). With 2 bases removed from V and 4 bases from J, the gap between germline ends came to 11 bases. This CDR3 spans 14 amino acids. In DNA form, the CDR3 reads TGTGCCAGCAGCTTACAACAGCGGGGCACTGAAGCTTTCTTT. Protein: CASSLQQRGTEAFF. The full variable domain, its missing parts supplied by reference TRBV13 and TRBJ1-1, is AAGVIQSPRHLIKEKRETATLKCYPIPRHDTVYWYQQGPGQDPQFLISFYEKMQSDKGSIPDRFSAQQFSDYHSELNMSSLELGDSALYFCASSLQQRGTEAFFGQGTRLTVV.

Here the CDR3 reads CASSVPPGLAGGLVPEQFF. The CDR3, as DNA: TGTGCCAGCAGCGTACCGCCGGGACTAGCGGGAGGGTTGGTCCCTGAGCAGTTCTTC. The chain has TRBV9 and TRBJ2-1; 16 bases are a match to TRBD2. Germline V gene sequence: CDR1 SGDLS, CDR2 YYNGEE. The junction had 13 bases not matched to a gene; V was cut back by 1 base and J by 9 bases. This CDR3 is built from 19 residues.

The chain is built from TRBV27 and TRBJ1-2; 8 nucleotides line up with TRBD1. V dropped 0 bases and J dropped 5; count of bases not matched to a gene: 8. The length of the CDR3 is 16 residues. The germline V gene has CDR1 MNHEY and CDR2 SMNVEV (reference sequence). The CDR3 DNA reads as TGTGCCAGCAGTTTATCGACACCGGACAGGGCTTATGGCTACACCTTC. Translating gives CASSLSTPDRAYGYTF.

CDR3 protein: CAWSGGDRTWAYEQYF. In DNA, the CDR3 is TGTGCCTGGAGTGGTGGGGACAGGACTTGGGCCTACGAGCAGTACTTC. The rearrangement joins TRBV30 to TRBJ2-7, with 8 nucleotides matching TRBD1. Trimming removed 1 base from V and 2 bases from J; junction bases left unmatched: 10. This CDR3 is 16 amino acids long. Germline V gene sequence: CDR1 GTSNPN, CDR2 SVGIG (reference sequence).

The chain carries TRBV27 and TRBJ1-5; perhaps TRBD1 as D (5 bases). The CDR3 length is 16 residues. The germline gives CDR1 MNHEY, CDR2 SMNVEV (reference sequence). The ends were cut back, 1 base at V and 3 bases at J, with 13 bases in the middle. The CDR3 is CASSLFYRQHNQPQHF. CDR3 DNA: TGTGCCAGCAGTTTATTCTACCGACAGCACAATCAGCCCCAGCATTTT.

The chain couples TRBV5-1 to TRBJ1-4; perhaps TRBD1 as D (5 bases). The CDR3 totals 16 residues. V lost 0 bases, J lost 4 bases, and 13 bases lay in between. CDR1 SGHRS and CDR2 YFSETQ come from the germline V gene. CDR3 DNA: TGCGCCAGCAGCTTGGCCCCCTGGGGGGGTAATGAAAAACTGTTTTTT. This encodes CASSLAPWGGNEKLFF.

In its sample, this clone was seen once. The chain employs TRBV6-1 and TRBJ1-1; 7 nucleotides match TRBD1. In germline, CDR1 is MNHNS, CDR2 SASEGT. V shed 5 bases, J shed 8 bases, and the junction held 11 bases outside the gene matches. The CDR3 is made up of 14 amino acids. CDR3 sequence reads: CASSLRGGQREAFF. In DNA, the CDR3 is TGTGCCAGCAGTCTCAGGGGGGGACAGCGAGAAGCTTTCTTT.

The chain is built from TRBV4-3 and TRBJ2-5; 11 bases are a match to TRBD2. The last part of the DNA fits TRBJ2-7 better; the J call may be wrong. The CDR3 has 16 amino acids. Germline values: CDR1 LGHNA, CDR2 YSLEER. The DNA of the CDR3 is TGCGCCAGCAGTCCTACCTTAGCGGGAGGGCCATACGAGCAGTACTTC. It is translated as CASSPTLAGGPYEQYF.

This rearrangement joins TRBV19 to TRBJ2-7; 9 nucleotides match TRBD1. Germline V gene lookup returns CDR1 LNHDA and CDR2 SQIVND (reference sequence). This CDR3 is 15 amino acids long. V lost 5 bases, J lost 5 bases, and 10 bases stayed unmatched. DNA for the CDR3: TGTGCCAGTAGTCTCGCCGGGACAGGGATCGACGAGCAGTACTTC. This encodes CASSLAGTGIDEQYF.

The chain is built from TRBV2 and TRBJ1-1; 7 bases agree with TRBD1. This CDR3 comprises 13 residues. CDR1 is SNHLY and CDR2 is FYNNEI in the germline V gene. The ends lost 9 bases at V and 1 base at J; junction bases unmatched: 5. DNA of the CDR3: TGTGCCAGATGGACAGGCTCGAACACTGAAGCTTTCTTT. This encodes CARWTGSNTEAFF.

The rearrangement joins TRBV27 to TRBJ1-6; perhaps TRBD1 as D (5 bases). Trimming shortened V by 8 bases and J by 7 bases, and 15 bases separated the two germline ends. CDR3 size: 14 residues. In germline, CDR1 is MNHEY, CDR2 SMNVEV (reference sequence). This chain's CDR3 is CASGPGRLNSPLHF. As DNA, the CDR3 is TGTGCCAGCGGACCGGGACGGTTAAATTCACCCCTCCACTTT.